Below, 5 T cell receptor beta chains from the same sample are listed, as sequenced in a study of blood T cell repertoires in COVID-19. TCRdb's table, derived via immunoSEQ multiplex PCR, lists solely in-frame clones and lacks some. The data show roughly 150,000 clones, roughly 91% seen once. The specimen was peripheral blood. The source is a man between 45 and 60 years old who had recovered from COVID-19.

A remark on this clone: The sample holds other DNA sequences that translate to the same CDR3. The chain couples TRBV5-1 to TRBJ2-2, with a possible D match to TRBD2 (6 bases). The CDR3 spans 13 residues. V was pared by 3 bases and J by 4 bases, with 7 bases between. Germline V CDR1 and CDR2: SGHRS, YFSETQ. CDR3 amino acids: CASSSGGTGELFF. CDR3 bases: TGCGCCAGCAGCTCCGGGGGCACCGGGGAGCTGTTTTTT.

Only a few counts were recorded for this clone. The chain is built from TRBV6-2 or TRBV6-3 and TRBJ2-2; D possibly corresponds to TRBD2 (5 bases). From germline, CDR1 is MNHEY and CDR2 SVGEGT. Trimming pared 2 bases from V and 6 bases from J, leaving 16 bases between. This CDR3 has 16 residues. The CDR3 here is CASSYGGYSFAGELFF. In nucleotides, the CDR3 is TGTGCCAGCAGTTACGGCGGGTACTCCTTTGCCGGGGAGCTGTTTTTT.

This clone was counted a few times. CDR3 sequence: CASSLPGQNYGYTF. For the CDR3, the DNA is TGTGCCAGCAGCTTACCCGGACAGAACTATGGCTACACCTTC. V and J are TRBV5-4 and TRBJ1-2; D possibly corresponds to TRBD1 (6 bases). The CDR3 consists of 14 residues. V was cut by 2 bases and J by 2 bases, with 10 bases left in between. From germline, CDR1 is SGHNT and CDR2 YYREEE (reference sequence).

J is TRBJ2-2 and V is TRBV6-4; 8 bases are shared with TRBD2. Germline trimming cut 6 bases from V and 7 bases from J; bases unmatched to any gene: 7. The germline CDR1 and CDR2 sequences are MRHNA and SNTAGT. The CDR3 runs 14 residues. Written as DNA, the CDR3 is TGTGCCAGCAGAGTTCCGGGGGGGCTCGGGGAGCTGTTTTTT. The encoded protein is CASRVPGGLGELFF.

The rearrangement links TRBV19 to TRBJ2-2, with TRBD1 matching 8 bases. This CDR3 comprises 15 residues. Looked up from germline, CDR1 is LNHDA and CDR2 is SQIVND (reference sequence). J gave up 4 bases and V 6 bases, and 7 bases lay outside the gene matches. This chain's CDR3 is CASRKDRVSTGELFF. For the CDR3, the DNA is TGTGCCAGTAGGAAGGACAGGGTTTCCACCGGGGAGCTGTTTTTT.